These 32 T cell receptor beta chains were all obtained from the same sample, sequenced in a study of CD4 T cells in relation to SARS-CoV-2 and coronaviruses. Before the COVID-19 pandemic, during about 2010-2018, CD4+ T cells were taken from unexposed donors. Sequencing was performed with immunoSEQ multiplex PCR; in TCRdb, only in-frame clones are kept and a portion is missing. The table includes about 65,000 clones, 85% to 90% detected once. Sequencing input: memory CD4+ T cells from PBMCs. All receptors derive from a human donor in good health.

The genes are TRBV7-2 and TRBJ2-7; maybe TRBD1 (5 bases). This CDR3 is 16 amino acids long. V dropped 0 bases and J dropped 3 bases, with 15 bases sitting between them. Per germline, CDR1 SGHTA and CDR2 FQGNSA. CDR3 region: CASSLAAGLFGYEQYF. DNA of the CDR3: TGTGCCAGCAGCTTAGCGGCAGGGCTCTTTGGCTACGAGCAGTACTTC. Full variable domain (outside the CDR3, taken from reference TRBV7-2 and TRBJ2-7): GAGVSQSPSNKVTEKGKDVELRCDPISGHTALYWYRQSLGQGLEFLIYFQGNSAPDKSGLPSDRFSAERTGGSVSTLTIQRTQQEDSAVYLCASSLAAGLFGYEQYFGPGTRLTVT.

This clone appeared a single time. V is TRBV19 and J is TRBJ1-1; D gene unclear. This CDR3 is built from 16 residues. V was shortened by 6 bases and J by 0 bases, with 17 bases between the two germline ends. Germline loops: CDR1 LNHDA, CDR2 SQIVND (reference sequence). CDR3 sequence: CASSPLGNGVNTEAFF. CDR3 nucleotide sequence: TGTGCCAGTAGCCCTCTGGGTAACGGGGTGAACACTGAAGCTTTCTTT.

The J gene is TRBJ1-3, the V gene TRBV29-1; D is uncertain. The germline V gene encodes CDR1 SQVTM and CDR2 ANQGSEA. This CDR3 has 13 residues. V was cut by 2 bases and J by 2 bases, with 7 bases left in between. In DNA form, the CDR3 reads TGCAGCGTTGAATTGATTGCTGGAAACACCATATATTTT. Its translation: CSVELIAGNTIYF. Full variable domain (remainder filled in from reference TRBV29-1 and TRBJ1-3): SAVISQKPSRDICQRGTSLTIQCQVDSQVTMMFWYRQQPGQSLTLIATANQGSEATYESGFVIDKFPISRPNLTFSTLTVSNMSPEDSSIYLCSVELIAGNTIYFGEGSWLTVV.

The chain joins TRBV6-5 to TRBJ1-5; TRBD1 matches 10 bases. The germline V gene encodes CDR1 MNHEY and CDR2 SVGAGI. The V segment lost 6 bases and the J segment 6 bases; nucleotides outside the gene matches: 5. This CDR3 has 14 residues. CDR3 DNA sequence: TGTGCCAGCAGGCGGACAGGGGGAGGTCAGCCCCAGCATTTT. Protein: CASRRTGGGQPQHF.

This chain links TRBV6-5 with TRBJ1-6; 7 bases are a match to TRBD1. Germline CDR1 and CDR2: MNHEY and SVGAGI. This CDR3 has 14 amino acids. The ends lost 4 bases at V and 8 bases at J; junction bases unmatched: 5. CDR3 sequence: CASSFQGGHSPLHF. Here the CDR3 DNA reads TGTGCCAGCAGTTTTCAGGGGGGGCATTCACCCCTCCACTTT.

The V and J genes are TRBV2 and TRBJ2-5; 7 bases fit TRBD2. J gave up 4 bases and V 8 bases, and 1 base lay outside the gene matches. CDR1 and CDR2 (germline): SNHLY, FYNNEI. This CDR3 region has 11 residues. Written as DNA, the CDR3 is TGTGCCAGCGGGGGGGGAGAGACCCAGTACTTC. It is translated as CASGGGETQYF.

The V and J genes are TRBV9 and TRBJ2-2, with 7 bases matching TRBD1. Looked up from germline, CDR1 is SGDLS and CDR2 is YYNGEE. The CDR3 totals 14 residues. V shed 0 bases and J 6 bases; nucleotides not matched to a gene: 2. As DNA, the CDR3 is TGTGCCAGCAGCGTAGCTCAGGGGGCCGGGGAGCTGTTTTTT. The encoded protein is CASSVAQGAGELFF. Drawing the rest from reference TRBV9 and TRBJ2-2, the complete variable domain is DSGVTQTPKHLITATGQRVTLRCSPRSGDLSVYWYQQSLDQGLQFLIQYYNGEERAKGNILERFSAQQFPDLHSELNLSSLELGDSALYFCASSVAQGAGELFFGEGSRLTVL.

Comments on this clone: The same CDR3 also results from other DNA sequences found in this sample. The chain couples TRBV5-1 to TRBJ1-6; 9 bases align to TRBD1. CDR1 SGHRS and CDR2 YFSETQ come from the germline V gene. There are 14 residues in the CDR3. V shed 3 bases and J 10 bases; nucleotides not matched to a gene: 5. For the CDR3, the DNA is TGCGCCAGCAGCTCGGGACAGGGTGGGTCACCCCTCCACTTT. It yields the protein CASSSGQGGSPLHF. The whole variable domain, filled in from reference TRBV5-1 and TRBJ1-6, reads KAGVTQTPRYLIKTRGQQVTLSCSPISGHRSVSWYQQTPGQGLQFLFEYFSETQRNKGNFPGRFSGRQFSNSRSEMNVSTLELGDSALYLCASSSGQGGSPLHFGNGTRLTVT.

The rearrangement links TRBV11-2 to TRBJ2-5, with D perhaps matching TRBD1 or TRBD2 (5 bases each). This CDR3 is 15 amino acids long. V was pared by 2 bases and J by 5 bases, with 15 bases between. The germline V gene encodes CDR1 SGHAT and CDR2 FQNNGV. The CDR3 bases are TGTGCCAGCAGCTTAATCGCAGGTTGGGGGGAGACCCAGTACTTC. Translation: CASSLIAGWGETQYF.

The chain links TRBV4-2 to TRBJ2-1; TRBD1 agrees at 7 bases. The trim removed 0 bases at V and 2 bases at J, leaving 4 bases unmatched. The CDR3 consists of 16 residues. Germline loops: CDR1 LGHNA, CDR2 YNFKEQ. Here the CDR3 reads CASSQDRDRTYNEQFF. CDR3 in DNA: TGTGCCAGCAGCCAAGACCGGGACAGAACCTACAATGAGCAGTTCTTC.

This clone was picked up a small number of times. The V and J genes are TRBV20-1 and TRBJ1-5; D is undetermined. V was shortened by 3 bases and J by 0 bases, with 6 bases between the two germline ends. Germline V gene data show CDR1 as DFQATT and CDR2 as SNEGSKA (reference sequence). CDR3 length: 13 residues. CDR3: CSASWDSNQPQHF. The CDR3 DNA sequence: TGCAGTGCTAGTTGGGATAGCAATCAGCCCCAGCATTTT.

The chain is built from TRBV28 and TRBJ2-3; 7 nucleotides line up with TRBD2. Germline values: CDR1 MDHEN, CDR2 SYDVKM. V lost 6 bases, J lost 4 bases, and 16 bases stayed unmatched. The CDR3 is 17 amino acids. CDR3 DNA: TGTGCCAGCAGCGGCGGGCTGGGGCGGGAGCGTGCAGATACGCAGTATTTT. Amino acids: CASSGGLGRERADTQYF.

The chain employs TRBV6-5 and TRBJ2-7; TRBD2 aligns across 7 bases. The CDR3 extends over 15 amino acids. Germline assignment: CDR1 MNHEY and CDR2 SVGAGI. V was clipped by 0 bases and J by 3 bases; unmatched bases: 5. DNA of the CDR3: TGTGCCAGCAGTTACTCGGGACTACCTAACTACGAGCAGTACTTC. Protein: CASSYSGLPNYEQYF.

CDR3 protein: CASSIFGGRNTGELFF. The DNA of the CDR3 is TGTGCCAGTAGTATATTTGGTGGGAGAAACACCGGGGAGCTGTTTTTT. V gene TRBV19 combines with J gene TRBJ2-2; TRBD2 is a possible D gene (5 bases). The germline V gene has CDR1 LNHDA and CDR2 SQIVND (reference sequence). The CDR3 spans 16 residues. V lost 2 bases and J 2 bases, leaving 12 bases between the germline ends.

J is TRBJ1-4 and V is TRBV3-1 (or the pseudogene TRBV3-2); D gene uncertain. The germline V gene encodes CDR1 LGHDT and CDR2 YNNKEL (reference sequence). Trimming left V 5 bases short and J 0 bases short, with 13 bases between. This CDR3 is built from 16 residues. The CDR3 DNA reads TGTGCCAGCAGCGGTTATACAGTGGCAACTAATGAAAAACTGTTTTTT. It is translated as CASSGYTVATNEKLFF.

This chain connects TRBV30 to TRBJ1-1, with D hard to call. The CDR3 is made up of 14 amino acids. Trimming removed 2 bases from V and 5 bases from J, with 15 bases in between. The V gene's germline CDR1 is GTSNPN and CDR2 SVGIG (reference sequence). DNA of the CDR3: TGTGCCTGGAGTAGGGTGCAGCGCGGAACTGAAGCTTTCTTT. It specifies CAWSRVQRGTEAFF.

The rearrangement links TRBV24-1 to TRBJ2-7; 10 positions match TRBD1. The CDR3 consists of 18 residues. The germline V gene encodes CDR1 KGHDR and CDR2 SFDVKD. J gave up 1 base and V 3 bases, and 11 bases lay outside the gene matches. The CDR3 region has the DNA TGTGCCACCAGTGATATAATCTCCGGGACAGGGGATTCCTACGAGCAGTACTTC. Its translation is CATSDIISGTGDSYEQYF.

V usage is TRBV5-4 and J usage is TRBJ2-7, with 9 bases that match TRBD2. CDR3 length equals 15 residues. Per germline, CDR1 SGHNT and CDR2 YYREEE (reference sequence). The V gene end was trimmed by 4 bases and the J gene end by 11 bases; junction bases not matched to a gene: 16. The CDR3 DNA follows: TGTGCCAGCAGCCAGAGGATAGCGGGGGCGCGACCCGAGTACTTC. Translating gives CASSQRIAGARPEYF.

This clone was found a few times. V is TRBV20-1 and J is TRBJ1-2; D unresolved. The CDR3 runs to 10 residues. Deletions cut 3 bases from V and 4 bases from J, with 3 bases between. Germline V CDR1 and CDR2: DFQATT, SNEGSKA (reference sequence). In DNA form, the CDR3 reads TGCAGTGCTAGCTTCTATGGCTACACCTTC. It encodes CSASFYGYTF.

CDR3 DNA: TGTGCCAGCAGCTCCCCCGGAAGGCCCAACTATGGCTACACCTTC. It is translated as CASSSPGRPNYGYTF. This sequence joins TRBV11-2 and TRBJ1-2, with D hard to call. There are 15 residues in the CDR3. The germline CDR1 and CDR2 sequences are SGHAT and FQNNGV. V lost 4 bases to trimming and J lost 2 bases, with 14 bases between them. Drawing the rest from reference TRBV11-2 and TRBJ1-2, the complete variable domain is EAGVAQSPRYKIIEKRQSVAFWCNPISGHATLYWYQQILGQGPKLLIQFQNNGVVDDSQLPKDRFSAERLKGVDSTLKIQPAKLEDSAVYLCASSSPGRPNYGYTFGSGTRLTVV.

The rearrangement uses TRBV28 and TRBJ1-6, with D possibly TRBD1 on 5 matching bases. Trimming stripped 5 bases from V and 3 bases from J, with 14 bases between. Germline V lookup: CDR1 MDHEN, CDR2 SYDVKM. The CDR3 length is 16 residues. The CDR3 protein is CASSRIGESYNSPLHF. CDR3 DNA: TGTGCCAGCAGTCGCATAGGGGAGAGCTATAATTCACCCCTCCACTTT. Variable domain in full (rest from reference TRBV28 and TRBJ1-6): DVKVTQSSRYLVKRTGEKVFLECVQDMDHENMFWYRQDPGLGLRLIYFSYDVKMKEKGDIPEGYSVSREKKERFSLILESASTNQTSMYLCASSRIGESYNSPLHFGNGTRLTVT.

This chain connects TRBV9 to TRBJ2-1; D ambiguous. The CDR3 loop spans 14 amino acids. Looked up from germline, CDR1 is SGDLS and CDR2 is YYNGEE. Trimming left V 2 bases short and J 5 bases short, with 11 bases between. DNA for the CDR3: TGTGCCAGCAGCGTGCTCGTGGGGAACAATGAGCAGTTCTTC. It translates to CASSVLVGNNEQFF.

This chain joins TRBV18 and TRBJ1-1, with 8 bases aligning to TRBD1. The germline CDR1 and CDR2 sequences are KGHSH and LQKENI. Germline trimming cut 5 bases from V and 0 bases from J; bases unmatched to any gene: 14. There are 18 residues in the CDR3. This chain's CDR3 is CASSSTQGAGLLNTEAFF. The CDR3 nucleotides are TGTGCCAGCTCATCAACTCAGGGGGCCGGTCTCCTGAACACTGAAGCTTTCTTT.

V is TRBV3-1 (or the pseudogene TRBV3-2) and J is TRBJ2-3; TRBD1 or TRBD2 may be the D gene (7 bases each). The CDR3 totals 15 residues. V gave up 4 bases and J gave up 5 bases, with 16 bases separating them. Germline loops: CDR1 LGHDT, CDR2 YNNKEL (reference sequence). The CDR3 loop is CASSPGGVVGDTQYF. As DNA, the CDR3 is TGTGCCAGCAGCCCAGGGGGGGTTGTCGGAGATACGCAGTATTTT.

The rearrangement links TRBV5-1 to TRBJ2-7; 7 nucleotides align to TRBD1. J lost 2 bases, V lost 4 bases, and 9 bases had no gene match. This CDR3 has 15 residues. Germline V gene sequence: CDR1 SGHRS, CDR2 YFSETQ. The CDR3 region has the DNA TGCGCCAGCAGCCTACTTAGGGACAGCGCCTACGAGCAGTACTTC. This gives the protein CASSLLRDSAYEQYF.

The chain carries TRBV5-1 and TRBJ2-3, with 9 bases lining up with TRBD2. The CDR3 has 16 amino acids. J lost 0 bases, V lost 6 bases, and 8 bases had no gene match. Germline V gene lookup returns CDR1 SGHRS and CDR2 YFSETQ. The CDR3 DNA is TGCGCCAGCACGGCGGGGGGGCCCCCCAGCACAGATACGCAGTATTTT. Translating it yields CASTAGGPPSTDTQYF.

This chain uses TRBV25-1 with TRBJ2-3; D tentatively reads TRBD1 or TRBD2 (6 bases each). V dropped 8 bases and J dropped 1 base, with 10 bases sitting between them. The CDR3 totals 13 residues. Germline loops: CDR1 MGHDK, CDR2 SYGVNS. The chain's CDR3 is CASPGEGTDTQYF. The CDR3 coding sequence is TGTGCCAGCCCAGGGGAGGGCACAGATACGCAGTATTTT. Combining the CDR3 with reference TRBV25-1 and TRBJ2-3 gives the whole variable domain EADIYQTPRYLVIGTGKKITLECSQTMGHDKMYWYQQDPGMELHLIHYSYGVNSTEKGDLSSESTVSRIRTEHFPLTLESARPSHTSQYLCASPGEGTDTQYFGPGTRLTVL.

The CDR3 region is CASQGQPGSSYNSPLHF. In DNA, the CDR3 is TGTGCCAGCCAGGGACAGCCCGGGAGCTCCTATAATTCACCCCTCCACTTT. The rearrangement links TRBV28 to TRBJ1-6; TRBD1 matches at 7 bases. V shed 8 bases and J 0 bases; nucleotides not matched to a gene: 10. The CDR3 consists of 17 residues. Germline V CDR1 and CDR2: MDHEN, SYDVKM.

This chain joins TRBV6-2 or TRBV6-3 and TRBJ2-5; D remains ambiguous. V was shortened by 0 bases and J by 6 bases, with 8 bases between the two germline ends. In germline, CDR1 is MNHEY, CDR2 SVGEGT. This CDR3 has 13 amino acids. CDR3 DNA: TGTGCCAGCAGTTACTCTGCCGCCCAGACCCAGTACTTC. It encodes CASSYSAAQTQYF.

The gene calls are TRBV5-5 and TRBJ2-7; 7 positions match TRBD1. CDR1 SGHKS and CDR2 YYEKEE come from the germline V gene (reference sequence). The CDR3 is 14 amino acids. V lost 0 bases to trimming and J lost 6 bases; unmatched junction nucleotides: 6. This chain's CDR3 is CASSLGQGISEQYF. CDR3 in DNA: TGTGCCAGCAGCTTGGGACAGGGTATTTCCGAGCAGTACTTC.

This clone showed up just a few times. The genes are TRBV20-1 and TRBJ1-5; D unclear. Germline V CDR1 and CDR2: DFQATT, SNEGSKA (reference sequence). V was trimmed by 3 bases and J by 0 bases, leaving 0 bases between them. This CDR3 has 11 amino acids. The CDR3, as DNA: TGCAGTGCTAGTAGCAATCAGCCCCAGCATTTT. Translation: CSASSNQPQHF.

J is TRBJ2-1 and V is TRBV3-1 (or the pseudogene TRBV3-2); 9 positions match TRBD2. J was trimmed by 15 bases and V by 0 bases; bases with no gene match: 6. The CDR3 spans 13 residues. Germline CDR1 LGHDT, CDR2 YNNKEL (reference sequence). In DNA form, the CDR3 reads TGTGCCAGCAGCCAAGAAGGTAGCGGGAGAAGGTTCTTC. Its translation: CASSQEGSGRRFF.